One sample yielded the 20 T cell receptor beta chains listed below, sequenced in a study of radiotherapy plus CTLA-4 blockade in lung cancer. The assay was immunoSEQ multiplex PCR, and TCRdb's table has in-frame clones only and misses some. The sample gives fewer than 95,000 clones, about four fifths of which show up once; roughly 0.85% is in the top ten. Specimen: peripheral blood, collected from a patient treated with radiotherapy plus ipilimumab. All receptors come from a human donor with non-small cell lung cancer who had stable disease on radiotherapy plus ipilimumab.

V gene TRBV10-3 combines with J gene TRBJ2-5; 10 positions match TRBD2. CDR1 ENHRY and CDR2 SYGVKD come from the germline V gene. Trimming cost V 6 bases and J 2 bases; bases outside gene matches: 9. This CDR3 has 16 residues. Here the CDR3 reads CAISQLAGTQQETQYF. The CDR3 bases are TGTGCCATCAGCCAACTAGCGGGGACACAACAAGAGACCCAGTACTTC.

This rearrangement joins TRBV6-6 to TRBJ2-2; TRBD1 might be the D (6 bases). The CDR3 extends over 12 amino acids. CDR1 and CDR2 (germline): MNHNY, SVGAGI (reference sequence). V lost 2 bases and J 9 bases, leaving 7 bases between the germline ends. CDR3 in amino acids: CASSYGGRELFF. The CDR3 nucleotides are TGTGCCAGCAGTTACGGGGGCCGGGAGCTGTTTTTT.

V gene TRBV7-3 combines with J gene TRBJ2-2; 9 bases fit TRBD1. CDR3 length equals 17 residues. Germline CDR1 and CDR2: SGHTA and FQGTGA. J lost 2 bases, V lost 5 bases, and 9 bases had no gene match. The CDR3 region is CASSPLPGQGNTGELFF. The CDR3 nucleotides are TGTGCCAGCAGCCCCCTTCCGGGACAGGGTAACACCGGGGAGCTGTTTTTT.

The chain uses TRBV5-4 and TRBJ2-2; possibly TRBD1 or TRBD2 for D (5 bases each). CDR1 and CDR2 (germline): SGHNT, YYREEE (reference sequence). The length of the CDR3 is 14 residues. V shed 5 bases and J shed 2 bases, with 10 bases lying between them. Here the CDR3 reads CASRSGTNTGELFF. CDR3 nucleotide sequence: TGTGCCAGCAGATCCGGGACCAACACCGGGGAGCTGTTTTTT. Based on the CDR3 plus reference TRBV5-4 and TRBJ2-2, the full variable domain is ETGVTQSPTHLIKTRGQQVTLRCSSQSGHNTVSWYQQALGQGPQFIFQYYREEENGRGNFPPRFSGLQFPNYSSELNVNALELDDSALYLCASRSGTNTGELFFGEGSRLTVL.

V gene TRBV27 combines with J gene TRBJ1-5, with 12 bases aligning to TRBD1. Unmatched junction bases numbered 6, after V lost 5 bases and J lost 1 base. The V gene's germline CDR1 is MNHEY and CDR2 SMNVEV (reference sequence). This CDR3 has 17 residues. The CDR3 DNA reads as TGTGCCAGCAGTACGGGACAGGGGGCCGCGAGCAATCAGCCCCAGCATTTT. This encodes CASSTGQGAASNQPQHF.

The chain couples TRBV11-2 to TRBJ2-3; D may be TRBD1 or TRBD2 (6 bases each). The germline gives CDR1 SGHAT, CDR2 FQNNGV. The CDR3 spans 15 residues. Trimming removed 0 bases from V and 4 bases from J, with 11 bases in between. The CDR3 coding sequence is TGTGCCAGCAGCTTAGATCTTAGGGGGGCAGATACGCAGTATTTT. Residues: CASSLDLRGADTQYF.

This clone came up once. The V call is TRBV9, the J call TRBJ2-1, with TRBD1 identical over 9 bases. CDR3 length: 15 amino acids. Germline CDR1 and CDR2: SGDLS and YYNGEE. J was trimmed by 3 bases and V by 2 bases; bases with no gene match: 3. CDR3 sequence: CASSVGQGYYNEQFF. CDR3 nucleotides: TGTGCCAGCAGCGTGGGACAGGGTTACTACAATGAGCAGTTCTTC.

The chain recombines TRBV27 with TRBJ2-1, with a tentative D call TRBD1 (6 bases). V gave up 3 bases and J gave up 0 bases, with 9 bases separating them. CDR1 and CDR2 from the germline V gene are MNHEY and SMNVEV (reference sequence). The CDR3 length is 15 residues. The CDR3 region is CASSFPGVSYNEQFF. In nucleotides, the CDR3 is TGTGCCAGCAGTTTCCCAGGGGTCTCCTACAATGAGCAGTTCTTC.

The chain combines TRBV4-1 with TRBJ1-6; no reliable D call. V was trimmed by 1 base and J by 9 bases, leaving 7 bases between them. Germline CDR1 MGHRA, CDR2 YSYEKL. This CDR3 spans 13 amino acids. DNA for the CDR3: TGCGCCAGCAGCCAAGTCCCTGGTTCACCCCTCCACTTT. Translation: CASSQVPGSPLHF.

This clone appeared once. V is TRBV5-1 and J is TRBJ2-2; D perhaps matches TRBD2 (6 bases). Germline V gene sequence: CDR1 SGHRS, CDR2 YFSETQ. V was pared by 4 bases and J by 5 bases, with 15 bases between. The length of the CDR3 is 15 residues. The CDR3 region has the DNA TGCGCCAGCAGCGCTTTTGGGGAGGTTACCGGGGAGCTGTTTTTT. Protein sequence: CASSAFGEVTGELFF.

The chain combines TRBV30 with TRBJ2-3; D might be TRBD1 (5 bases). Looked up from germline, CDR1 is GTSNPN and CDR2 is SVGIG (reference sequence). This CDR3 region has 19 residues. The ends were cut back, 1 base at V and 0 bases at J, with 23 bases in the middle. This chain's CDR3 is CAWSGPSGSPPTSTDTQYF. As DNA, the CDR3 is TGTGCCTGGAGTGGGCCTTCAGGGTCCCCCCCTACTAGCACAGATACGCAGTATTTT.

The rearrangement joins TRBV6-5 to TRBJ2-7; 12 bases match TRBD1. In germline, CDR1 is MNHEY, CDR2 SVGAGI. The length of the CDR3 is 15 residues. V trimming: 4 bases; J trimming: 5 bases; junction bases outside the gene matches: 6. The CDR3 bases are TGTGCCAGCAGTTGGGACAGGGGGCTTAAAAACGAGCAGTACTTC. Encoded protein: CASSWDRGLKNEQYF.

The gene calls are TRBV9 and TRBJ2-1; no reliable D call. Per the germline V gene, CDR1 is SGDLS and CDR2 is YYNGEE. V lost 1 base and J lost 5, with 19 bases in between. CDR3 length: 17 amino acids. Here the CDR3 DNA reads TGTGCCAGCAGCGTAAGCCCCTCATCCAGCAGACACAATGAGCAGTTCTTC. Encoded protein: CASSVSPSSSRHNEQFF.

CDR3 sequence (DNA): TGTGCCAGCAGTTTAGAACCACTAGCGGGGGGAAGGTCAGGGGAGCTGTTTTTT. This translates into CASSLEPLAGGRSGELFF. This chain joins TRBV27 and TRBJ2-2; 12 bases fit TRBD2. The V segment lost 2 bases and the J segment 8 bases; nucleotides outside the gene matches: 12. CDR1 is MNHEY and CDR2 is SMNVEV in the germline V gene (reference sequence). The CDR3 sequence is 18 residues long.

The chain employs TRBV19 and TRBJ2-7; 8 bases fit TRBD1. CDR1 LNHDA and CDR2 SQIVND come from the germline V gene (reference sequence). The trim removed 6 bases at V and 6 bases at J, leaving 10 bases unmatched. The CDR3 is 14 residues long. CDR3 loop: CASSDYGQGREQYF. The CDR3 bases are TGTGCCAGTAGCGACTACGGACAGGGCCGCGAGCAGTACTTC.

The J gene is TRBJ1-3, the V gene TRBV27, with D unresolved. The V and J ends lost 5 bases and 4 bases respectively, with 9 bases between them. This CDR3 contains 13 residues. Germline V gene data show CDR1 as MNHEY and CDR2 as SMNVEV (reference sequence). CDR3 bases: TGTGCCAGCAGTAGGGAGACGGGAAACACCATATATTTT. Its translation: CASSRETGNTIYF.

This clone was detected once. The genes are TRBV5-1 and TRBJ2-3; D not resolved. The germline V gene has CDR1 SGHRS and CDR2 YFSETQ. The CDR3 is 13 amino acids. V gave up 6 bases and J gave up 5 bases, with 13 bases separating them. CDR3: CASNPGVKDTQYF. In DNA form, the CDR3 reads TGCGCCAGCAATCCGGGTGTAAAAGATACGCAGTATTTT. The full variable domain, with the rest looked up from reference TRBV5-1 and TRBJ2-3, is KAGVTQTPRYLIKTRGQQVTLSCSPISGHRSVSWYQQTPGQGLQFLFEYFSETQRNKGNFPGRFSGRQFSNSRSEMNVSTLELGDSALYLCASNPGVKDTQYFGPGTRLTVL.

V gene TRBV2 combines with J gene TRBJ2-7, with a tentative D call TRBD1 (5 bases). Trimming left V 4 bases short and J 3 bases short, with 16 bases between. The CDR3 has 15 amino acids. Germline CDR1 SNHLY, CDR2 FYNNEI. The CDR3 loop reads CASSGGPVGYYEQYF. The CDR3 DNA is TGTGCCAGCAGTGGGGGCCCGGTAGGGTACTACGAGCAGTACTTC.

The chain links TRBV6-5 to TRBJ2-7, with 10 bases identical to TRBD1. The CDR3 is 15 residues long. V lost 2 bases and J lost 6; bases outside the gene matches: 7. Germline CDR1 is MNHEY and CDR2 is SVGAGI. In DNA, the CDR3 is TGTGCCAGCAGTTACATGACAGGGGGCCTCGGCGAGCAGTACTTC. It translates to CASSYMTGGLGEQYF.

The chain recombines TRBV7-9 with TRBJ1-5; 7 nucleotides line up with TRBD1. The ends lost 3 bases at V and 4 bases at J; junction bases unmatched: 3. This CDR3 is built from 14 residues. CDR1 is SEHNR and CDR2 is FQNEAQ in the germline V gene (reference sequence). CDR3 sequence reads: CASSFGTDNQPQHF. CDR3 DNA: TGTGCCAGCAGCTTTGGGACAGATAATCAGCCCCAGCATTTT. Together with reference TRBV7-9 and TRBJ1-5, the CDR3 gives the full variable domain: DTGVSQNPRHKITKRGQNVTFRCDPISEHNRLYWYRQTLGQGPEFLTYFQNEAQLEKSRLLSDRFSAERPKGSFSTLEIQRTEQGDSAMYLCASSFGTDNQPQHFGDGTRLSIL.